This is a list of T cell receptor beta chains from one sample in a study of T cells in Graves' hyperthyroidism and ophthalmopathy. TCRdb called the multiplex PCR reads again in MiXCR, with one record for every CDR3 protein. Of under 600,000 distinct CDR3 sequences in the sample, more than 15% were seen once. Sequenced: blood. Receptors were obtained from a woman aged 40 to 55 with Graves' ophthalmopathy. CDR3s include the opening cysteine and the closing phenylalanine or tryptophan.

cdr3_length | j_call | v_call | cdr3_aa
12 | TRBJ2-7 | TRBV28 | CASCGPTYEQYF
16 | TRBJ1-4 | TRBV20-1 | CSAREPGTGINEKLFF
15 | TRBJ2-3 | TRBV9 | CASSLWGTRTDTQYF
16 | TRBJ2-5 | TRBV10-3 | CAISKAGQRNEETQYF
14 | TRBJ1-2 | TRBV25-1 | CASSSSLGPGGYTF
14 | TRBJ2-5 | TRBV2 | CASSENWLGETQYF
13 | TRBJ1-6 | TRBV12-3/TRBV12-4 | CASSLLVDSPLHF
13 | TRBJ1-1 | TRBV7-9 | CASSLARETEAFF
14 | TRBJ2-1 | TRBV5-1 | CASGRPGTYNEQFF
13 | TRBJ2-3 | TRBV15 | CATSKPKRDTQYF
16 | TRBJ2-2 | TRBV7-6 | CASSLAGGAFTGELFF
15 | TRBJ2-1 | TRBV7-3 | CASSLNSGGPNEQFF
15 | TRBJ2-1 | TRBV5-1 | CASSLEVRDYNEQFF
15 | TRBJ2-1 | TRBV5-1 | CAGSLWDSTYNEQFF
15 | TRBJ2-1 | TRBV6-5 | CASSYGAGHYNEQFF
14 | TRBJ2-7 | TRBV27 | CASHEGGHSYEQYF
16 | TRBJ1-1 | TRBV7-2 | CASSLYRVGLNTEAFF
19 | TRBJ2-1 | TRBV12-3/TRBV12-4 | CASSLVPLLTGRSYNEQFF
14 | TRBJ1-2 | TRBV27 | CASRRAGALYGYTF
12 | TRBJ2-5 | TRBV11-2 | CASSLGAAGINF
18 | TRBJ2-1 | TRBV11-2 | CASSFYLRGGFTYNEQFF
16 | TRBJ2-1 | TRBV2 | CASSGTSGDMRNEQFF
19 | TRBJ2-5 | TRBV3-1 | CASSLYGTSGPGIEETQYF
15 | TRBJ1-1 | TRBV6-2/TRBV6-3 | CASSYSTATSSEAFF
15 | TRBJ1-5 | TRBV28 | CASSLLGQGGQPQHF
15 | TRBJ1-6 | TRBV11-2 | CASSVMEPYNSPLHF
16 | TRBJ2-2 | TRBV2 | CASSLTAGGHTGELFF
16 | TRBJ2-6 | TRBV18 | CASSPTGAFRANVLTF
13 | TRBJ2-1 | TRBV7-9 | CASNSGNYNEQFF
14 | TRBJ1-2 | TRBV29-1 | CSVEDPGPLAGYTF
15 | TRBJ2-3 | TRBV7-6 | CATAVGQGSTDTQYF
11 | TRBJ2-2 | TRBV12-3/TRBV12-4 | CASRKLGELFF
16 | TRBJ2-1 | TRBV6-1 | CASSEQGLYSYNEQFF
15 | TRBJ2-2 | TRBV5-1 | CASSLGATNTGELFF
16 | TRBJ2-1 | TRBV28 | CASSSMSSGNYNEQFF
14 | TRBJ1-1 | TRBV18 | CASSPTRGNTEAFF
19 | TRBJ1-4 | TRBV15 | CATSRDHPIYGSLNEKLFF
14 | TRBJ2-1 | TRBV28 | CASSSSNVFNEQFF
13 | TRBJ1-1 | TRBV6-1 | CASAGTGGTEAFF
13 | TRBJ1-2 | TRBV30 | CAWSKQGSSGYTF
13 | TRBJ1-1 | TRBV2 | CASSGGRITEAFF
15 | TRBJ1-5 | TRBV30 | CAWSAAGWSNQPQHF
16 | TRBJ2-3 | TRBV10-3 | CAISRQTSPFTDTQYF
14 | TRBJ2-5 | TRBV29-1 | CSAASSGRGETQYF